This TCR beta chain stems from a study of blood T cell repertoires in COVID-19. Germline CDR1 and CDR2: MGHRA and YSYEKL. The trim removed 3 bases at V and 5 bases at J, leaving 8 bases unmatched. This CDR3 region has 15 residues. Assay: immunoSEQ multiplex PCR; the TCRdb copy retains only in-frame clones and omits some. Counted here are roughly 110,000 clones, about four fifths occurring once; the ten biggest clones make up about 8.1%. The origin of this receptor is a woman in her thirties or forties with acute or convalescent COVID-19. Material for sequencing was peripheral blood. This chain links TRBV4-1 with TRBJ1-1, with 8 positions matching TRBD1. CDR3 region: CASSQSPGQVTEAFF. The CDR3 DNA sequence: TGCGCCAGCAGCCAGAGTCCGGGACAGGTAACTGAAGCTTTCTTT.